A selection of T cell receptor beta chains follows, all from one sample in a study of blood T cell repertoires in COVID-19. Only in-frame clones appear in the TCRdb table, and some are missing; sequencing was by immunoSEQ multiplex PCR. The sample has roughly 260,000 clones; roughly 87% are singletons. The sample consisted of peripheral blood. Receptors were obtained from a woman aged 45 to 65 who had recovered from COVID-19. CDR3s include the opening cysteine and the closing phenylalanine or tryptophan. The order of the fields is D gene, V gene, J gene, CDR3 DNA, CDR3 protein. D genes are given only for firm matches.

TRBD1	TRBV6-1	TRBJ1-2	TGTGCCAGCAGTGAAAGTACAGGGGGCCGTCACACCTTC	CASSESTGGRHTF
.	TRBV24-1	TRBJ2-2	TGTGCCACCAGTGAGGCGGGGAACACCGGGGAGCTGTTTTTT	CATSEAGNTGELFF
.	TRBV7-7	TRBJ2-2	TGTGCTAGCAGCCCCTCTGCGTCGAACACCGGGGAGCTGTTTTTT	CASSPSASNTGELFF
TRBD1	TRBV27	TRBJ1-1	TGTGCCAGCAGTTTAACGGGACAGGAATGGAGAGAGAACACTGAAGCTTTCTTT	CASSLTGQEWRENTEAFF
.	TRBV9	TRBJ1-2	TGTGCCAGCAGCGTAGGGAGGGGCGGCGGCTACACCTTC	CASSVGRGGGYTF
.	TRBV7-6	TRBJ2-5	TGTGCCAGCAGCGACAGGCCAGGAGAGACCCAGTACTTC	CASSDRPGETQYF
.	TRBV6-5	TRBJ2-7	TGTGCCAGCACCTCCCGGCACGGGATTTACGAGCAGTACTTC	CASTSRHGIYEQYF
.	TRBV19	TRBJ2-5	TGTGCCAGTAGTATCGGGGGGACAACTGGGGAGACCCAGTACTTC	CASSIGGTTGETQYF
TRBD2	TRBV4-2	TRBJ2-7	TGTGCCAGCAGCCTCGGGGGGAGAGGGGATGGAGAGCAGTACTTC	CASSLGGRGDGEQYF
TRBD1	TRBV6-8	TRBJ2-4	TGTGCCAGCATCGATGACAGGGTCAAAAACATTCAGTACTTC	CASIDDRVKNIQYF
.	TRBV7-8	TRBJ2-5	TGTGCCAGCAGCCCAGGAACAGGGCGGGAGACCCAGTACTTC	CASSPGTGRETQYF
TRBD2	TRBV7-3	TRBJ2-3	TGTGCCAGCAGCTTACAGGCTAGCGGGGGAACAGATACGCAGTATTTT	CASSLQASGGTDTQYF